A selection of T cell receptor beta chains follows, all from one sample in a study of T-cell reconstitution after alpha-beta-depleted transplantation in children. TCRdb re-called the PCR reads through MiXCR, storing one row per CDR3 protein. The sample carries 350,000 to 400,000 distinct CDR3 sequences, about a fifth recorded once. Sequencing used PBMCs from the stem cell graft donor, obtained from the stem cell graft. Source of these receptors: a human donor who donated a stem cell graft to a child with acute myeloid leukemia. Both conserved end residues are part of each CDR3. The order of the fields is V gene, J gene, CDR3 protein.

V gene: TRBV24-1
J gene: TRBJ2-1
CDR3 protein: CAPISKTSGYNEQFF

V gene: TRBV15
J gene: TRBJ2-7
CDR3 protein: CATSRDWAAVEQYF

V gene: TRBV4-1
J gene: TRBJ2-1
CDR3 protein: CASSPLLQGYNHEQFF

V gene: TRBV5-1
J gene: TRBJ1-1
CDR3 protein: CASSLTGDQNTEAFF

V gene: TRBV12-3/TRBV12-4
J gene: TRBJ2-2
CDR3 protein: CASSFADGTGELFF

V gene: TRBV4-1
J gene: TRBJ2-1
CDR3 protein: CASSQPGGHNNEQFF

V gene: TRBV29-1
J gene: TRBJ2-7
CDR3 protein: CSVAGQGGDEQYF

V gene: TRBV29-1
J gene: TRBJ2-3
CDR3 protein: CSVESFRADTQYF

V gene: TRBV7-9
J gene: TRBJ2-3
CDR3 protein: CASTPRRPTGDTQYF

V gene: TRBV24-1
J gene: TRBJ2-1
CDR3 protein: CATSAGTLGRSYNEQFF

V gene: TRBV4-2
J gene: TRBJ2-1
CDR3 protein: CASSQEGTGTGYNEQFF

V gene: TRBV29-1
J gene: TRBJ2-1
CDR3 protein: CSVSERESSYNEQFF

V gene: TRBV30
J gene: TRBJ1-5
CDR3 protein: CAWSVGGQQPQHF

V gene: TRBV5-5
J gene: TRBJ2-7
CDR3 protein: CASSLGESYTYEQYF

V gene: TRBV28
J gene: TRBJ2-2
CDR3 protein: CASVGTVRSGELFF